This T cell receptor beta chain was recorded in a study of OX40 agonist ivuxolimab in advanced cancers. The germline CDR1 and CDR2 sequences are MNHEY and SVGAGI. The CDR3 runs to 11 residues. The V end lost 7 bases, the J end lost 10 bases, and 13 bases lay between the germline ends. The repertoire was sequenced with immunoSEQ multiplex PCR; TCRdb's copy has only in-frame clones and lacks some. The sample contains more than 50,000 clones, about 81% of which appear only once. Sequencing used CD4+ or CD8+ T cells sorted from blood, obtained in a trial of the OX40 agonist ivuxolimab. The TCR sequence derives from an adult with an advanced solid tumor such as melanoma, head and neck, liver or kidney cancer. The genes are TRBV6-5 and TRBJ1-1, with D hard to call. The CDR3 DNA follows: TGTGCCAGCAAACAAGATATAGGAGCTTTCTTT. This codes for CASKQDIGAFF.